The following is a TCR beta chain sequence with its context. What it recognizes is unknown. The method was immunoSEQ multiplex PCR; TCRdb's version includes in-frame clones alone and lacks a portion of them. In the table there are approximately 80,000 clones, approximately 90% of which are singletons. These data belong to a study of OX40 agonist ivuxolimab in advanced cancers. At the level of the study: While on treatment, patients had intravenous ivuxolimab at 0.01 to 10 mg/kg every 2 weeks. Having had anti-PD-1, anti-PD-L1 or anti-CTLA-4 therapy before was allowed, and 40% to 45% had some. Findings and limits, study-wide: CD8+ T cells (on average) carried more expanded clones than CD4+ T cells. The antigen specificity of the peripheral T cells (those that were expanded) was not determined.

The V gene's germline CDR1 is SGHRS and CDR2 YFSETQ. V lost 4 bases, J lost 4 bases, and 11 bases lay in between. CDR3 size: 14 residues. This TCR was sampled from an adult with an advanced solid tumor such as melanoma, head and neck, liver or kidney cancer. The rearrangement joins TRBV5-1 to TRBJ2-2; D is tentatively TRBD1 or TRBD2 (5 bases each). The sequencing here drew on CD4+ or CD8+ T cells sorted from blood, taken in a trial of the OX40 agonist ivuxolimab. Here the CDR3 reads CASSPGTGTGELFF. In DNA form, the CDR3 reads TGCGCCAGCAGCCCCGGGACCGGCACCGGGGAGCTGTTTTTT.